Listed below are T cell receptor beta chains from one sample, sequenced in a study of blood T cell repertoires in COVID-19. Only in-frame clones appear in the TCRdb table, and some are missing; sequencing was by immunoSEQ multiplex PCR. The table has fewer than 400,000 clones, about 85% seen once. Sequencing input: peripheral blood. The receptor set was obtained from a woman aged 18-35 years with acute or convalescent COVID-19. Both conserved end residues are trimmed from each CDR3.

11	TRBJ2-7	TRBV4-1	ASSQPLAREQY
10	TRBJ2-3	TRBV28	ASSFPTDTQY
13	TRBJ1-2	TRBV27	ASSPKITGFYGYT
11	TRBJ2-1	TRBV6-5	ASRLAGYNEQF
10	TRBJ1-2	TRBV2	ASTARGDGYT
12	TRBJ2-7	TRBV12-5	ASGSPTALGEQY
14	TRBJ2-3	TRBV7-2	ASSPGTSGSTDTQY
11	TRBJ1-3	TRBV6-6	ASSFNSGNTIY
14	TRBJ1-1	TRBV21-1	ASSKGDRQGDTEAF
13	TRBJ2-5	TRBV7-9	ASSPGRRIQETQY
13	TRBJ1-4	TRBV4-1	ASSQEWGTWVKLF
17	TRBJ2-5	TRBV2	ASSEVGSQWGRGQETQY
11	TRBJ1-6	TRBV11-2	ASSLELSAPLH
13	TRBJ2-5	TRBV3-1/TRBV3-2	ASSQGDSSQETQY
13	TRBJ2-3	TRBV6-6	ASSYGTGSTDTQY
17	TRBJ1-5	TRBV4-1	ASSQRAIRGGRFNQPQH
16	TRBJ2-3	TRBV3-1/TRBV3-2	ASSQDWRRDRATDTQY
13	TRBJ1-2	TRBV24-1	ATSRPGQGIGGYT
12	TRBJ1-2	TRBV6-5	ASSYEPGGYGYT
14	TRBJ2-1	TRBV27	ASSNTGALKVVEQF
11	TRBJ2-1	TRBV12-3/TRBV12-4	ASSAGDYNEQF
14	TRBJ1-5	TRBV28	ASSLFPGRGDQPQH
11	TRBJ1-1	TRBV7-2	ASSFGINTEAF
13	TRBJ2-7	TRBV9	ASSVSPNRANEQY
12	TRBJ1-1	TRBV12-5	ASGSPTERTEAF
13	TRBJ1-3	TRBV7-6	ASGTGHLSGNTIY
14	TRBJ2-2	TRBV27	ASSPSWGEATGELF
12	TRBJ1-6	TRBV18	ASSPSGYNSPLH
13	TRBJ1-2	TRBV13	ASSSPGQGDHGYT
13	TRBJ2-7	TRBV9	ASSRGSEGWYEQY
13	TRBJ2-7	TRBV7-8	ASSLTTGQVYEQY
13	TRBJ1-2	TRBV6-2/TRBV6-3	ASSLARDRLYGYT
14	TRBJ1-4	TRBV12-5	ASGLVLRRDLEKLF
12	TRBJ2-7	TRBV19	ASSSQGDVGEQY
12	TRBJ1-1	TRBV27	ASSLLPRNTEAF
11	TRBJ1-6	TRBV5-4	ASSATVGSPLH
11	TRBJ1-1	TRBV28	ASSFRQGNEAF
12	TRBJ1-1	TRBV2	ASRTDRGNTEAF
13	TRBJ2-7	TRBV14	ASSQGTGLSYEQY
12	TRBJ1-1	TRBV19	ASILGEAGTEAF
14	TRBJ2-2	TRBV28	ASSLRDRAITGELF
12	TRBJ1-2	TRBV3-1/TRBV3-2	ASSQDSRVGGYT
13	TRBJ1-6	TRBV30	AWSRVVFYNSPLH
14	TRBJ1-3	TRBV15	ATSREDPGVGNTIY
16	TRBJ2-1	TRBV4-2	ASSQAAGQTFSYNEQF
13	TRBJ1-2	TRBV6-6	ASSRRHEFNYGYT
12	TRBJ1-1	TRBV10-1	ASSENRGSTEAF
13	TRBJ2-3	TRBV7-2	ASSRGITSTDTQY
12	TRBJ2-7	TRBV2	ASLQGVFSYEQY
14	TRBJ2-6	TRBV5-6	ASSRDRGSAANVLT
9	TRBJ1-2	TRBV29-1	SVAVNYGYT
13	TRBJ2-1	TRBV4-1	ASSEGGSSYNEQF
14	TRBJ1-1	TRBV7-3	ASSFLVRGRDTEAF
12	TRBJ1-2	TRBV5-3	ARSLITGNYGYT
10	TRBJ1-5	TRBV12-3/TRBV12-4	ASSLGDQPQH